This record concerns one TCR beta chain sequence. This entry belongs to a study of blood T cell repertoires in COVID-19. Study at large: The United States, Italy and Spain were the sources of the acute and convalescent COVID-19 samples. PBMCs, B-cell-depleted T cells, or T cells were the source of the cDNA or gDNA that made up the material.

The CDR3 covers 15 residues. Germline-derived CDR1 and CDR2 are SGHNT and YYREEE (reference sequence). The ends lost 2 bases at V and 4 bases at J; junction bases unmatched: 7. Methods used by the authors: Amplification from reference gene primers served as the basis for estimated nucleated cell counts. The table came from immunoSEQ multiplex PCR; TCRdb's copy has only in-frame clones and leaves some out. V and J calls plus clone size are reproduced from that table; the DNA served to infer D and trimming. The repertoire holds approximately 62,000 clones, with approximately 90% as singletons. The chain has TRBV5-4 and TRBJ2-5; 8 bases align to TRBD1. Source material: peripheral blood. The receptor comes from a human donor with active COVID-19. The donor label of this sample is uncertain. CDR3 amino acids: CASSLPGGRGETQYF. In DNA form, the CDR3 reads TGTGCCAGCAGCTTACCAGGGGGCCGGGGAGAGACCCAGTACTTC.